One sample yielded the 25 T cell receptor beta chains listed below, sequenced in a study of shared clonotypes between healthy human individuals. The data were produced by immunoSEQ multiplex PCR, yet TCRdb's version contains in-frame clones alone and is incomplete. Among about 800,000 clones listed, approximately 96% were seen once. Naive CD8 cells, CD45RO-negative and positively selected for CCR7, excluded terminally differentiated effector memory CD45RA+ cells. Sequencing was carried out using naive CD8+ T cells sorted from blood. The receptor set was obtained from a man aged 30 to 45 in good health.

The rearrangement uses TRBV9 and TRBJ2-3; possible D gene TRBD1, 6 bases. CDR3 length equals 18 residues. Germline V CDR1 and CDR2: SGDLS, YYNGEE. V was cut by 0 bases and J by 0 bases, with 17 bases left in between. CDR3 region: CASSVEGVEWRSTDTQYF. CDR3 DNA: TGTGCCAGCAGCGTAGAGGGGGTTGAGTGGAGAAGCACAGATACGCAGTATTTT. The whole variable domain, filled in from reference TRBV9 and TRBJ2-3, reads DSGVTQTPKHLITATGQRVTLRCSPRSGDLSVYWYQQSLDQGLQFLIQYYNGEERAKGNILERFSAQQFPDLHSELNLSSLELGDSALYFCASSVEGVEWRSTDTQYFGPGTRLTVL.

V usage is TRBV18 and J usage is TRBJ2-1; TRBD1 aligns across 7 bases. Germline V gene data show CDR1 as KGHSH and CDR2 as LQKENI. CDR3 length: 14 amino acids. J was trimmed by 8 bases and V by 5 bases; bases with no gene match: 9. The CDR3 DNA is TGTGCCAGCTCAGCCGGGACAGAAGACTATGAGCAGTTCTTC. Protein: CASSAGTEDYEQFF.

The rearrangement joins TRBV6-4 to TRBJ2-1; no reliable D call. The V end lost 0 bases, the J end lost 1 base, and 7 bases lay between the germline ends. Germline V gene data show CDR1 as MRHNA and CDR2 as SNTAGT. The CDR3 is 15 amino acids. The CDR3 region is CASSDSKGSYNEQFF. DNA for the CDR3: TGTGCCAGCAGTGACTCAAAAGGGTCCTACAATGAGCAGTTCTTC.

As for this clone: Other nucleotide sequences in the sample specify the same CDR3. This chain links TRBV6-5 with TRBJ2-5, with D uncertain. CDR1 and CDR2 (germline): MNHEY, SVGAGI. This CDR3 has 13 amino acids. Trimming cost V 1 base and J 4 bases, with 7 bases left between them. CDR3 in amino acids: CASSYLGGETQYF. Written as DNA, the CDR3 is TGTGCCAGCAGTTACTTGGGTGGAGAGACCCAGTACTTC.

This clone was recorded once. This sequence joins TRBV7-9 and TRBJ2-7; weak D call: TRBD2 (6 bases). Germline values: CDR1 SEHNR, CDR2 FQNEAQ (reference sequence). With 4 bases removed from V and 1 base from J, the gap between germline ends came to 17 bases. The CDR3 is 16 amino acids. The DNA of the CDR3 is TGTGCCAGCAGCTGGGCTGGAGGGACGCGATCCTACGAGCAGTACTTC. Protein: CASSWAGGTRSYEQYF.

This clone was seen only a few times. This chain joins TRBV5-5 and TRBJ2-6, with 9 bases that match TRBD1. CDR1 and CDR2 (germline): SGHKS, YYEKEE (reference sequence). Losses at the gene ends were 4 bases for V and 2 bases for J; bases not matched to a gene: 1. The CDR3 is made up of 15 amino acids. CDR3 sequence: CASSTGGAGANVLTF. CDR3 in DNA: TGTGCCAGCAGCACAGGGGGCGCTGGGGCCAACGTCCTGACTTTC.

The chain carries TRBV29-1 and TRBJ2-7; 11 nucleotides align to TRBD2. CDR3 length: 15 residues. Germline V lookup: CDR1 SQVTM, CDR2 ANQGSEA. V lost 7 bases, J lost 5 bases, and 13 bases stayed unmatched. The chain's CDR3 is CSGVAGGPIPNEQYF. The DNA for the CDR3 is TGCAGCGGGGTAGCGGGAGGGCCGATCCCCAACGAGCAGTACTTC.

The chain couples TRBV27 to TRBJ2-2, with TRBD2 matching over 10 bases. Trimming took 4 bases from V and 7 from J; bases not matched to a gene: 12. The CDR3 sequence is 17 residues long. The V gene's germline CDR1 is MNHEY and CDR2 SMNVEV (reference sequence). In DNA form, the CDR3 reads TGTGCCAGCAGTTCCCCTCAACTGAGCGGGAGGGACGGGGAGCTGTTTTTT. Amino acids: CASSSPQLSGRDGELFF.

V gene TRBV7-9 combines with J gene TRBJ2-7, with D tentatively TRBD2 (6 bases). Deletions cut 4 bases from V and 2 bases from J, with 21 bases between. The V gene's germline CDR1 is SEHNR and CDR2 FQNEAQ (reference sequence). The CDR3 is 17 residues long. CDR3 sequence reads: CASSSSRGSGTAYEQYF. As DNA, the CDR3 is TGTGCCAGCAGCTCTTCCCGGGGGTCGGGGACGGCCTACGAGCAGTACTTC.

The genes are TRBV19 and TRBJ2-7, with 9 bases fitting TRBD1. V lost 8 bases, J lost 3 bases, and 5 bases stayed unmatched. This CDR3 region has 13 residues. Germline loops: CDR1 LNHDA, CDR2 SQIVND (reference sequence). The CDR3 DNA reads TGTGCCAGTGGGGACAGGGCACTCTACGAGCAGTACTTC. The encoded protein is CASGDRALYEQYF.

J is TRBJ2-1 and V is TRBV7-6; 13 bases are a match to TRBD2. The trim removed 4 bases at V and 7 bases at J, leaving 4 bases unmatched. The V gene's germline CDR1 is SGHVS and CDR2 FNYEAQ. The CDR3 runs to 15 residues. CDR3 sequence (DNA): TGTGCCAGCAGCTCCACGACTAGCGGGAGGAATGAGCAGTTCTTC. This gives the protein CASSSTTSGRNEQFF.

The CDR3 nucleotides read TGTGCCATCAGTGAGCCCGGCGGGGGGACAGATACGCAGTATTTT. This encodes CAISEPGGGTDTQYF. V gene TRBV10-3 combines with J gene TRBJ2-3, with TRBD2 matching 8 bases. CDR1 is ENHRY, CDR2 SYGVKD, per germline. Trimming cost V 2 bases and J 3 bases; bases outside gene matches: 4. The CDR3 is 15 amino acids.

The rearrangement joins TRBV7-2 to TRBJ1-1, with TRBD1 as a possible D gene (6 bases). The CDR3 has 13 amino acids. Germline CDR1 is SGHTA and CDR2 is FQGNSA. The V gene lost 5 bases and the J gene lost 7 bases, with 14 bases spanning the gap. CDR3 in DNA: TGTGCCAGCAGCCCGGGACACACCTATGAAGCTTTCTTT. Protein sequence: CASSPGHTYEAFF. Filled out from reference TRBV7-2 and TRBJ1-1, the complete variable domain reads GAGVSQSPSNKVTEKGKDVELRCDPISGHTALYWYRQSLGQGLEFLIYFQGNSAPDKSGLPSDRFSAERTGGSVSTLTIQRTQQEDSAVYLCASSPGHTYEAFFGQGTRLTVV.

The chain links TRBV14 to TRBJ2-3; tentative D call: TRBD2 (5 bases). With 3 bases removed from V and 0 bases from J, the gap between germline ends came to 13 bases. The CDR3 is made up of 16 amino acids. The germline gives CDR1 SGHDN, CDR2 FVKESK. CDR3 loop: CASSQGERKSTDTQYF. The CDR3 nucleotides read TGTGCCAGCAGCCAGGGAGAGCGGAAGAGCACAGATACGCAGTATTTT.

The rearrangement links TRBV7-9 to TRBJ2-7; no firm D call. CDR3 length: 14 residues. The V and J ends lost 1 base and 2 bases respectively, with 9 bases between them. CDR1 SEHNR and CDR2 FQNEAQ come from the germline V gene (reference sequence). CDR3 residues: CASSLGSLTYEQYF. CDR3 nucleotides: TGTGCCAGCAGCTTAGGTAGTCTTACCTACGAGCAGTACTTC.

This chain connects TRBV29-1 to TRBJ1-3; D possibly corresponds to TRBD1 (5 bases). Germline V gene data show CDR1 as SQVTM and CDR2 as ANQGSEA. V was trimmed by 5 bases and J by 3 bases, leaving 11 bases between them. The CDR3 consists of 13 residues. The CDR3 protein is CSVWDVGGNTIYF. CDR3 DNA sequence: TGCAGCGTTTGGGACGTTGGTGGAAACACCATATATTTT.

On this clone: This specimen includes other DNA sequences encoding the same CDR3. Here the CDR3 reads CASSGTDYEQYF. CDR3 in DNA: TGTGCCAGCAGCGGGACCGACTACGAGCAGTACTTC. The V call is TRBV2, the J call TRBJ2-7; D may be TRBD1 or TRBD2 (5 bases each). Trimming took 6 bases from V and 3 from J, leaving 9 bases between them. CDR3 length: 12 amino acids. The germline V gene encodes CDR1 SNHLY and CDR2 FYNNEI.

The chain is built from TRBV7-9 and TRBJ1-3; no definite D call. CDR1 SEHNR and CDR2 FQNEAQ come from the germline V gene (reference sequence). CDR3 length: 15 amino acids. With 5 bases removed from V and 5 bases from J, the gap between germline ends came to 16 bases. DNA for the CDR3: TGTGCCAGCAGCCCTGTGGGGAGCGTGAGAAACACCATATATTTT. Translating gives CASSPVGSVRNTIYF.

The rearrangement joins TRBV7-2 to TRBJ2-1; 11 bases line up with TRBD2. Germline values: CDR1 SGHTA, CDR2 FQGNSA. The CDR3 length is 14 residues. With V trimmed by 2 bases and J by 9 bases, 3 bases remained unmatched. CDR3 in DNA: TGTGCCAGCAGCTTATTAGCGGGAGGGCCTGAGCAGTTCTTC. Encoded protein: CASSLLAGGPEQFF.

This sequence joins TRBV7-9 and TRBJ2-1, with D hard to call. Germline-derived CDR1 and CDR2 are SEHNR and FQNEAQ (reference sequence). CDR3 size: 15 residues. V gave up 0 bases and J gave up 7 bases, with 13 bases separating them. The DNA for the CDR3 is TGTGCCAGCAGCTTAGCGTTAGAGGTGTGGAATGAGCAGTTCTTC. Its protein is CASSLALEVWNEQFF. Complete variable domain (other parts from reference TRBV7-9 and TRBJ2-1): DTGVSQNPRHKITKRGQNVTFRCDPISEHNRLYWYRQTLGQGPEFLTYFQNEAQLEKSRLLSDRFSAERPKGSFSTLEIQRTEQGDSAMYLCASSLALEVWNEQFFGPGTRLTVL.

The chain has TRBV27 and TRBJ2-3; the match to TRBD2 covers 7 bases. The CDR3 covers 18 residues. CDR1 is MNHEY, CDR2 SMNVEV, per germline (reference sequence). V gave up 3 bases and J gave up 0 bases; unmatched junction bases: 12. The CDR3 spells CASSFIHAGERSTDTQYF. CDR3 coding DNA: TGTGCCAGCAGTTTCATCCACGCGGGAGAACGGAGCACAGATACGCAGTATTTT.

This clone has just one count. The chain employs TRBV7-6 and TRBJ2-1; D remains unclear. The CDR3 covers 13 residues. The V gene lost 2 bases and the J gene lost 6 bases, with 8 bases spanning the gap. Germline CDR1 and CDR2: SGHVS and FNYEAQ. The CDR3: CASSLQLRNEQFF. The CDR3 DNA follows: TGTGCCAGCAGCTTACAACTCCGCAATGAGCAGTTCTTC. Full variable domain (outside the CDR3, taken from reference TRBV7-6 and TRBJ2-1): GAGVSQSPRYKVTKRGQDVALRCDPISGHVSLYWYRQALGQGPEFLTYFNYEAQQDKSGLPNDRFSAERPEGSISTLTIQRTEQRDSAMYRCASSLQLRNEQFFGPGTRLTVL.

Concerning this clone itself: An end of the junction does not agree with germline; a read error may underlie this. This chain uses TRBV27 with TRBJ2-7; D may be TRBD1 or TRBD2 (5 bases each). The CDR3 sequence is 16 residues long. Germline CDR1 reads MNHEY; CDR2 reads SMNVEV (reference sequence). CDR3: CASSLSLGTVSYEQYF. The CDR3 coding sequence is TGTGCCAGCAGCTTATCTCTCGGGACCGTATCCTACGAGCAGTACTTC.

The CDR3 loop reads CASSVSDRGVPGELFF. The CDR3, as DNA: TGTGCCAGCAGCGTATCCGACAGGGGCGTGCCCGGGGAGCTGTTTTTT. The chain has TRBV9 and TRBJ2-2, with 8 bases fitting TRBD1. Germline trimming cut 1 base from V and 6 bases from J; bases unmatched to any gene: 8. Germline V lookup: CDR1 SGDLS, CDR2 YYNGEE. The CDR3 has 16 residues.

This rearrangement joins TRBV7-9 to TRBJ2-4, with 14 bases matching TRBD2. J lost 1 base, V lost 5 bases, and 10 bases had no gene match. The CDR3 length is 19 residues. Germline CDR1 SEHNR, CDR2 FQNEAQ (reference sequence). In nucleotides, the CDR3 is TGTGCCAGCAGCCAGGGACTAGCGGGAGCCCCAGGGGCCAAAAACATTCAGTACTTC. Protein product: CASSQGLAGAPGAKNIQYF. Combining the CDR3 with reference TRBV7-9 and TRBJ2-4 gives the whole variable domain DTGVSQNPRHKITKRGQNVTFRCDPISEHNRLYWYRQTLGQGPEFLTYFQNEAQLEKSRLLSDRFSAERPKGSFSTLEIQRTEQGDSAMYLCASSQGLAGAPGAKNIQYFGAGTRLSVL.